This note documents a single T cell receptor (beta chain) sequence. No antigen is known for it. The table came from immunoSEQ multiplex PCR; TCRdb's copy has only in-frame clones and leaves some out. The top ten hold approximately 25% of the sample, which has about 92,000 clones, around 77% seen once. CDR3 length equals 15 residues. Trimming took 4 bases from V and 5 from J, leaving 16 bases between them. Per the germline V gene, CDR1 is SGHNT and CDR2 is YYREEE (reference sequence). This sample stems from a study of cytotoxic CD8 clonotypes in ibrutinib-treated CLL. Overall study results and limits: Measured clonality at baseline was greater than in age-matched healthy donors and tracked with circulating CD8+ T-cell counts.

The V call is TRBV5-4, the J call TRBJ2-1; unclear D gene. Source: PBMCs, taken after 24 months of ibrutinib treatment. This clonotype was sampled from a human donor with chronic lymphocytic leukemia. CDR3 bases: TGTGCCAGCAGCCCCCGGTTCGCCTCTGACAATGAGCAGTTCTTC. This gives the protein CASSPRFASDNEQFF.